This is a list of T cell receptor beta chains from one sample in a study of CD8+ T cells in alopecia areata. The repertoire was sequenced with immunoSEQ multiplex PCR; TCRdb's copy has only in-frame clones and lacks some. This sample yields 150,000 to 200,000 clones, of which approximately 57% are seen a single time; over 1% belongs to the top ten. The source was CD4+ T cells sorted from blood, collected at week 24, from a patient treated with tofacitinib. These receptor sequences come from a human donor with alopecia areata. Both conserved end residues are part of each CDR3. Each record gives: clone size, J gene, D gene, V gene, CDR3 length, CDR3 protein, CDR3 DNA. D genes are given only for firm matches. Clone size is shown for a subset of rows, as once, few, many or a class of expanded clone.

clone_size: -
j_call: TRBJ2-7
d_call: -
v_call: TRBV10-2
cdr3_length: 13
cdr3_aa: CASSVSGNYEQYF
cdr3_nt: TGCGCCAGCAGTGTCTCAGGGAACTACGAGCAGTACTTC

clone_size: few
j_call: TRBJ1-1
d_call: -
v_call: TRBV11-3
cdr3_length: 15
cdr3_aa: CASSYIRRGGGEAFF
cdr3_nt: TGTGCCAGCAGTTACATAAGGCGGGGAGGAGGTGAAGCTTTCTTT

clone_size: once
j_call: TRBJ2-7
d_call: -
v_call: TRBV5-1
cdr3_length: 14
cdr3_aa: CASSSNRASYEQYF
cdr3_nt: TGCGCCAGCAGCTCCAACAGGGCCTCCTACGAGCAGTACTTC

clone_size: few
j_call: TRBJ1-1
d_call: -
v_call: TRBV10-3
cdr3_length: 15
cdr3_aa: CAISESNIVNTEAFF
cdr3_nt: TGTGCCATCAGTGAGTCTAACATAGTGAACACTGAAGCTTTCTTT

clone_size: -
j_call: TRBJ1-2
d_call: -
v_call: TRBV4-3
cdr3_length: 12
cdr3_aa: CASSQGGIGYTF
cdr3_nt: TGCGCCAGCAGCCAAGGGGGAATTGGCTACACCTTC

clone_size: few
j_call: TRBJ2-7
d_call: TRBD2
v_call: TRBV10-2
cdr3_length: 14
cdr3_aa: CASSSREDSYEQYF
cdr3_nt: TGCGCCAGCAGTAGCCGGGAGGACTCCTACGAGCAGTACTTC

clone_size: few
j_call: TRBJ2-1
d_call: -
v_call: TRBV2
cdr3_length: 15
cdr3_aa: CASSGPLRGINEQFF
cdr3_nt: TGTGCCAGCAGCGGCCCGCTTAGGGGAATCAATGAGCAGTTCTTC

clone_size: -
j_call: TRBJ1-4
d_call: TRBD1
v_call: TRBV2
cdr3_length: 13
cdr3_aa: CASKGTANEKLFF
cdr3_nt: TGTGCCAGCAAGGGGACAGCTAATGAAAAACTGTTTTTT

clone_size: -
j_call: TRBJ2-7
d_call: TRBD2
v_call: TRBV27
cdr3_length: 15
cdr3_aa: CASRLRLAGSYEQYF
cdr3_nt: TGTGCCAGCAGACTAAGACTAGCGGGGTCCTACGAGCAGTACTTC

clone_size: few
j_call: TRBJ1-5
d_call: TRBD1
v_call: TRBV19
cdr3_length: 15
cdr3_aa: CASSWGQGRGQPQHF
cdr3_nt: TGTGCCAGTAGTTGGGGACAGGGTCGAGGTCAGCCCCAGCATTTT

clone_size: -
j_call: TRBJ2-1
d_call: TRBD1
v_call: TRBV15
cdr3_length: 16
cdr3_aa: CATSRDLDRVRNEQFF
cdr3_nt: TGTGCCACCAGCAGAGATTTGGACAGGGTCCGGAATGAGCAGTTCTTC

clone_size: -
j_call: TRBJ1-1
d_call: -
v_call: TRBV7-3
cdr3_length: 13
cdr3_aa: CASSFGGDTEAFF
cdr3_nt: TGTGCCAGCAGCTTTGGAGGGGACACTGAAGCTTTCTTT

clone_size: -
j_call: TRBJ2-7
d_call: -
v_call: TRBV2
cdr3_length: 12
cdr3_aa: CASSPRGYEQYF
cdr3_nt: TGTGCCAGCAGCCCACGGGGCTACGAGCAGTACTTC

clone_size: few
j_call: TRBJ1-1
d_call: -
v_call: TRBV9
cdr3_length: 14
cdr3_aa: CASSSGAVNTEAFF
cdr3_nt: TGTGCCAGCAGCTCGGGGGCGGTGAACACTGAAGCTTTCTTT

clone_size: few
j_call: TRBJ2-4
d_call: TRBD2
v_call: TRBV30
cdr3_length: 15
cdr3_aa: CAWSTSGGAEAIQYF
cdr3_nt: TGTGCCTGGAGTACTAGCGGGGGGGCCGAAGCCATTCAGTACTTC

clone_size: -
j_call: TRBJ1-6
d_call: -
v_call: TRBV9
cdr3_length: 13
cdr3_aa: CASSFRDNSPLHF
cdr3_nt: TGTGCCAGCAGCTTTAGGGACAATTCACCCCTCCACTTT

clone_size: few
j_call: TRBJ1-4
d_call: -
v_call: TRBV7-9
cdr3_length: 14
cdr3_aa: CASSLLRGNEKLFF
cdr3_nt: TGTGCCAGCAGCTTACTGCGAGGCAATGAAAAACTGTTTTTT

clone_size: -
j_call: TRBJ1-5
d_call: TRBD1
v_call: TRBV30
cdr3_length: 14
cdr3_aa: CAWSVRTGYPVQHF
cdr3_nt: TGTGCCTGGAGTGTACGGACAGGCTACCCCGTCCAGCATTTT

clone_size: -
j_call: TRBJ2-7
d_call: -
v_call: TRBV4-3
cdr3_length: 12
cdr3_aa: CASSQARGVQYF
cdr3_nt: TGCGCCAGCAGCCAAGCCAGGGGGGTTCAGTACTTC

clone_size: few
j_call: TRBJ1-1
d_call: -
v_call: TRBV29-1
cdr3_length: 10
cdr3_aa: CSVEQIGAFF
cdr3_nt: TGCAGCGTTGAACAGATTGGAGCTTTCTTT

clone_size: -
j_call: TRBJ2-3
d_call: TRBD2
v_call: TRBV5-6
cdr3_length: 14
cdr3_aa: CASSFASGGDTQYF
cdr3_nt: TGTGCCAGCAGCTTTGCTAGCGGGGGGGATACGCAGTATTTT

clone_size: few
j_call: TRBJ1-5
d_call: -
v_call: TRBV18
cdr3_length: 13
cdr3_aa: CASSPPGDGPQHF
cdr3_nt: TGTGCCAGCTCACCACCGGGGGACGGACCCCAGCATTTT

clone_size: -
j_call: TRBJ2-5
d_call: TRBD2
v_call: TRBV5-1
cdr3_length: 16
cdr3_aa: CASSQTLAGGQETQYF
cdr3_nt: TGCGCCAGCAGTCAAACACTAGCGGGGGGCCAAGAGACCCAGTACTTC

clone_size: -
j_call: TRBJ2-7
d_call: TRBD1
v_call: TRBV6-5
cdr3_length: 14
cdr3_aa: CASGTGTGGYEQYF
cdr3_nt: TGTGCCAGCGGGACCGGGACAGGGGGTTACGAGCAGTACTTC

clone_size: -
j_call: TRBJ2-1
d_call: TRBD2
v_call: TRBV30
cdr3_length: 16
cdr3_aa: CAWSKIRGGESDEQFF
cdr3_nt: TGTGCCTGGAGCAAAATACGCGGGGGTGAAAGCGATGAGCAGTTCTTC